This TCR beta chain was sequenced in a study of blood T cell repertoires in COVID-19. Study overall: The analysed material was cDNA or gDNA that came from T cells, B-cell-depleted T cells, or PBMCs.

Unmatched junction bases numbered 9, after V lost 4 bases and J lost 8 bases. In germline, CDR1 is SGHKS, CDR2 YYEKEE (reference sequence). This CDR3 is 15 amino acids long. The method was immunoSEQ multiplex PCR; TCRdb's version includes in-frame clones alone and lacks a portion of them. This table holds tens of thousands of clones, around 86% found once. The J gene is TRBJ2-1, the V gene TRBV5-5, with 10 bases lining up with TRBD2. The clonotype originates from a man aged 45 to 65 with active or convalescent COVID-19. Sequenced input: peripheral blood. The CDR3 coding sequence is TGTGCCAGCAGCGCGATGGGGACTAGCGTTGATGAGCAGTTCTTC. Residues: CASSAMGTSVDEQFF.